This T cell receptor beta chain was identified in a study of metastatic and nonmetastatic thyroid tumors. TCRdb re-called the PCR reads via MiXCR. This sample has about 15,000 clones, with around 30% found just once. None of the patients had undergone any treatment ahead of thyroid surgery. The sequence was obtained from a female donor with papillary thyroid cancer or a benign thyroid nodule (not recorded which). Some clones in this sample may be carry-over from other donors' samples. The material sequenced was tumor tissue.

For the CDR3, the DNA is TGCAGTGCTAGTACGGACCCTCGCGATACGCAGTATTTT. It specifies CSASTDPRDTQYF. The V and J genes are TRBV20-1 and TRBJ2-3; D is unresolved. From germline, CDR1 is DFQATT and CDR2 SNEGSKA (reference sequence). The germline V and J ends were trimmed by 3 bases and 6 bases, with 13 bases remaining between them. This CDR3 has 13 residues.